The present T cell receptor beta chain was sequenced within a study of shared clonotypes between healthy human individuals. Whole-study findings and limits: Specimens sampled were limited to blood, with tissue repertoires likely differing.

Running of the assay took place at deep level. Scientists sequenced DNA from unsorted PBMC on ten immunoSEQ deep assay plates. The table came from immunoSEQ multiplex PCR; TCRdb's copy has only in-frame clones and leaves some out. The repertoire includes about 460,000 clones, roughly three quarters of them detected once, and around 13% sits in the top ten. As for this clone: The antigen is not known.

Participating donors were healthy, HIV-negative adults free of recent acute infections or vaccinations. Germline CDR1 KGHSH, CDR2 LQKENI. V lost 5 bases, J lost 7 bases, and 14 bases lay in between. The CDR3 is 14 amino acids. The chain employs TRBV18 and TRBJ1-4, with D possibly being TRBD1 (5 bases). The specimen was PBMCs. The clonotype originates from a woman aged 40 to 55 in good health. Some clones in this sample may be carry-over from other donors' samples. The CDR3: CASSAGTGSEKLFF. The CDR3, as DNA: TGTGCCAGCTCAGCCGGGACGGGGAGTGAAAAACTGTTTTTT.